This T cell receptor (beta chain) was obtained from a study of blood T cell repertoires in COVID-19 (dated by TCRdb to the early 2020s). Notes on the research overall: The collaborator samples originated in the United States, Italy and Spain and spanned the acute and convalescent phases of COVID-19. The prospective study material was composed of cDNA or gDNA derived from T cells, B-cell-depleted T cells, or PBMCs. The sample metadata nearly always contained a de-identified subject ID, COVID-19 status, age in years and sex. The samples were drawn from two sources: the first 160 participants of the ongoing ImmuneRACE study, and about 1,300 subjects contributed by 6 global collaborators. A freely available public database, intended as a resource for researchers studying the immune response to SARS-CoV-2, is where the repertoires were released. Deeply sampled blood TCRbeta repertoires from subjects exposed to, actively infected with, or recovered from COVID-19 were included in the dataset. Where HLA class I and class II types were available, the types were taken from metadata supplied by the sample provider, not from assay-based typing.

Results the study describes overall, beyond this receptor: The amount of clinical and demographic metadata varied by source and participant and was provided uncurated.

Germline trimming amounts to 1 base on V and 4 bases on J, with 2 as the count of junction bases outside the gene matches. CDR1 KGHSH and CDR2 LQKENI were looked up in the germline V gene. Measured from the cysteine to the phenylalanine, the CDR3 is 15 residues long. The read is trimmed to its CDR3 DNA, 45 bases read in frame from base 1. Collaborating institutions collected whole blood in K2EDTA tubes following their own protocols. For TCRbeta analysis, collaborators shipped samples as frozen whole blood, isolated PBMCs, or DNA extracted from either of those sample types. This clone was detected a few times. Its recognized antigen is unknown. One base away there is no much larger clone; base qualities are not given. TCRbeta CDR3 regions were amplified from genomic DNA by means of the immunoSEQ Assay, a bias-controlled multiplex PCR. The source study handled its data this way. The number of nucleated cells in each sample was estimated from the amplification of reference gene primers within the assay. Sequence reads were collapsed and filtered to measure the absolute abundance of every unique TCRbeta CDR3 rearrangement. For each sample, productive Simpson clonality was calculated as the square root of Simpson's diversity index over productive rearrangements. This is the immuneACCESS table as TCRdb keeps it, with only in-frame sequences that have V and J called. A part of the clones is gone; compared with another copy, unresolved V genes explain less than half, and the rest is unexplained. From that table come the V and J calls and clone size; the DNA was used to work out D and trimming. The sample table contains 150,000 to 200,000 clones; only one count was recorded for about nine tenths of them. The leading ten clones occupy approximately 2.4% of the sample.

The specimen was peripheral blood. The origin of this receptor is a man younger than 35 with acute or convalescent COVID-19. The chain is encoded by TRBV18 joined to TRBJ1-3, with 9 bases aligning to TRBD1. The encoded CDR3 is CASSPLGTGGNTIYF. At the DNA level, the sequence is TGTGCCAGCTCACCACTTGGGACAGGGGGAAACACCATATATTTT.